The TCR beta chain described here comes from a study of shared clonotypes between healthy human individuals. Study-wide findings and caveats: Generally, naive subsets (rather than memory subsets) showed larger estimated richness.

The germline V gene encodes CDR1 MGHRA and CDR2 YSYEKL. The CDR3 covers 15 residues. The ends lost 4 bases at V and 2 bases at J; junction bases unmatched: 4. Comment on this clone: Antigen specificity is unknown.

Generated by immunoSEQ multiplex PCR, the TCRdb table keeps only in-frame clones and is missing some. This table has roughly 720,000 clones, around 91% appearing once. This TCR came from a man between 18 and 29 years old in good health. Some clones in this sample may be carry-over from other donors' samples. What was sequenced was memory CD8+ T cells from PBMCs. As to subset: CD45RO+ cells pooled with CCR7-negative TemRA cells. This sequence joins TRBV4-1 and TRBJ2-1, with TRBD2 identical over 8 bases. This CDR3 reads CASSLLAGTYNEQFF. CDR3 nucleotide sequence: TGCGCCAGCAGCCTATTAGCGGGAACCTACAATGAGCAGTTCTTC.